This T cell receptor (beta chain) comes out of a study of cytomegalovirus exposure and HLA in healthy donors. Trimming removed 7 bases from V and 4 bases from J, with 11 bases in between. The CDR3 consists of 13 residues. Germline V lookup: CDR1 PRHDT, CDR2 FYEKMQ (reference sequence). PCR amplification relied on 60 Vbeta primers (plus 13 Jbeta primers). Clones were read by immunoSEQ multiplex PCR, and TCRdb kept only the in-frame ones, dropping some. The sample carries 110,000 to 150,000 clones, roughly three quarters recorded once. Sequencing input: PBMCs. This TCR came from a female donor in good health and CMV-seronegative. The V call is TRBV13, the J call TRBJ2-1, with D perhaps matching TRBD1 (6 bases). CDR3 bases: TGTGCCAGCAAGAGGGGGTCGTACAATGAGCAGTTCTTC. As protein: CASKRGSYNEQFF.